Below are 26 T cell receptor beta chains sequenced from a single sample in a study of blood T cell repertoires in COVID-19. Repertoires were generated with immunoSEQ multiplex PCR, while TCRdb's copy carries only in-frame clones and drops some. The table records about 98,000 clones, around nine tenths of them present only once. Sequencing was performed on peripheral blood. The receptors shown here come from a man in his fifties or sixties with active COVID-19.

CDR3 bases: TGTGCCAGCAGTCGACAGGGTCGGGACTATGGCTACACCTTC. This translates into CASSRQGRDYGYTF. This chain uses TRBV6-2 or TRBV6-3 with TRBJ1-2; 7 bases match TRBD1. The junction had 6 bases not matched to a gene; V was cut back by 5 bases and J by 3 bases. CDR1 and CDR2 (germline): MNHEY, SVGEGT. This CDR3 is built from 14 residues.

A single count supports this clone. The chain uses TRBV4-1 and TRBJ2-2, with D perhaps TRBD2 (7 bases). V was shortened by 1 base and J by 2 bases, with 11 bases between the two germline ends. This CDR3 region has 16 residues. CDR1 and CDR2 (germline): MGHRA, YSYEKL. The CDR3 here is CASSQGGGPNTGELFF. As DNA, the CDR3 is TGCGCCAGCAGCCAAGGCGGGGGCCCAAACACCGGGGAGCTGTTTTTT.

This clone was observed once. For the CDR3, the DNA is TGCAGTGCTAGTACGGGGGAGTACAATGAGCAGTTCTTC. Translated, it gives CSASTGEYNEQFF. This rearrangement joins TRBV20-1 to TRBJ2-1, with D tentatively TRBD2 (6 bases). Germline V CDR1 and CDR2: DFQATT, SNEGSKA (reference sequence). This CDR3 region has 13 residues. The V gene lost 3 bases and the J gene lost 4 bases, with 10 bases spanning the gap.

The V call is TRBV4-1, the J call TRBJ2-5, with 8 bases fitting TRBD1. CDR1 and CDR2 from the germline V gene are MGHRA and YSYEKL. Germline trimming cut 4 bases from V and 1 base from J; bases unmatched to any gene: 5. CDR3 length: 15 amino acids. This CDR3 is CASSPDRGPQETQYF. In DNA, the CDR3 is TGCGCCAGCAGCCCCGACAGGGGTCCCCAAGAGACCCAGTACTTC.

V gene TRBV9 combines with J gene TRBJ2-3; possible D gene TRBD2, 5 bases. The V end lost 3 bases, the J end lost 4 bases, and 18 bases lay between the germline ends. CDR3 length: 16 amino acids. Per the germline V gene, CDR1 is SGDLS and CDR2 is YYNGEE. The CDR3 nucleotides read TGTGCCAGCAGCGCCCCCGCGGGTCGGGCGGCAGATACGCAGTATTTT. Its translation: CASSAPAGRAADTQYF.

V is TRBV7-2 and J is TRBJ2-7; D gene ambiguous. This CDR3 is built from 14 residues. Germline lookup yields CDR1 SGHTA and CDR2 FQGNSA. Trimming cost V 5 bases and J 3 bases, with 14 bases left between them. The CDR3 DNA sequence: TGTGCCAGCAGCCCTGGAGCTTTGCGCTACGAGCAGTACTTC. This sequence encodes CASSPGALRYEQYF.

This clone was counted only a few times. V and J are TRBV7-6 and TRBJ2-3, with TRBD2 identical over 7 bases. The V and J ends lost 4 bases and 1 base, in that order; junction bases with no gene match: 8. This CDR3 has 16 residues. The germline V gene encodes CDR1 SGHVS and CDR2 FNYEAQ. CDR3: CASSSRLSGGTDTQYF. In DNA, the CDR3 is TGTGCCAGCAGCTCACGACTGAGCGGGGGCACAGATACGCAGTATTTT.

The count of this clone is one. The V gene is TRBV3-1 (or the pseudogene TRBV3-2), the J gene TRBJ2-2, with a weak D call TRBD2 (6 bases). Trimming took off 4 bases at V and 9 bases at J, with 9 bases between the two ends. The CDR3 is made up of 12 amino acids. Germline assignment: CDR1 LGHDT and CDR2 YNNKEL (reference sequence). CDR3 loop: CASSPGERELFF. DNA for the CDR3: TGTGCCAGCAGCCCGGGGGAGCGGGAGCTGTTTTTT.

This clone has a single count. V and J are TRBV18 and TRBJ2-5, with a tentative D call TRBD1 (5 bases). With 3 bases removed from V and 6 bases from J, the gap between germline ends came to 14 bases. This CDR3 is 14 amino acids long. Germline CDR1 reads KGHSH; CDR2 reads LQKENI. The CDR3 nucleotides read TGTGCCAGCTCACCCCCGGGCAGGGCCCAGACCCAGTACTTC. Translated, it gives CASSPPGRAQTQYF.

This clone has just one count. The rearrangement links TRBV6-1 to TRBJ2-7; tentative D call: TRBD1 (6 bases). CDR1 is MNHNS, CDR2 SASEGT, per germline. This CDR3 spans 16 amino acids. V was clipped by 0 bases and J by 1 base, with 13 bases between them. CDR3 nucleotide sequence: TGTGCCAGCAGTGAAGCCGGACGGACAGCATCCTACGAGCAGTACTTC. This gives the protein CASSEAGRTASYEQYF.

This sequence joins TRBV30 and TRBJ1-4, with 8 bases identical to TRBD1. Germline CDR1 reads GTSNPN; CDR2 reads SVGIG (reference sequence). The junction had 5 bases not matched to a gene; V was cut back by 4 bases and J by 7 bases. This CDR3 region has 13 residues. The CDR3 DNA follows: TGTGCCTGGATAGACAGGGGCAGTGAAAAACTGTTTTTT. Amino acid sequence: CAWIDRGSEKLFF.

J is TRBJ1-5 and V is TRBV7-2, with 11 bases matching TRBD1. CDR1 and CDR2 (germline): SGHTA, FQGNSA. The CDR3 loop spans 15 amino acids. The ends lost 4 bases at V and 5 bases at J; junction bases unmatched: 4. The CDR3 DNA reads TGTGCCAGCAGCTCTGGGACAGGGGGGGATCAGCCCCAGCATTTT. This sequence encodes CASSSGTGGDQPQHF.

The gene calls are TRBV4-1 and TRBJ2-3; the D is unclear. V lost 4 bases and J lost 4, with 9 bases in between. Per germline, CDR1 MGHRA and CDR2 YSYEKL. CDR3 length: 13 amino acids. The CDR3: CASSRTEADTQYF. In DNA form, the CDR3 reads TGCGCCAGCAGCCGAACTGAGGCAGATACGCAGTATTTT.

This clone was found a few times. The chain carries TRBV3-1 (or the pseudogene TRBV3-2) and TRBJ2-7; TRBD2 is a possible D gene (6 bases). V lost 5 bases to trimming and J lost 5 bases, with 16 bases between them. There are 14 residues in the CDR3. Per the germline V gene, CDR1 is LGHDT and CDR2 is YNNKEL (reference sequence). The CDR3 DNA follows: TGTGCCAGCAGCACCCGAGGAGGGTCTGACGAGCAGTACTTC. Translating it yields CASSTRGGSDEQYF.

This clone was seen a handful of times. The rearrangement joins TRBV11-3 to TRBJ2-2; 8 nucleotides align to TRBD1. This CDR3 spans 16 amino acids. The germline V gene has CDR1 SGHNT and CDR2 YENEEA. V trimming: 2 bases; J trimming: 5 bases; junction bases outside the gene matches: 7. The CDR3 here is CASSLSGGQATGELFF. In nucleotides, the CDR3 is TGTGCCAGCAGCTTATCCGGGGGACAGGCGACCGGGGAGCTGTTTTTT.

This rearrangement joins TRBV30 to TRBJ2-2; TRBD1 might be the D (5 bases). The CDR3 loop spans 12 amino acids. V lost 4 bases, J lost 6 bases, and 9 bases lay in between. CDR1 and CDR2 (germline): GTSNPN, SVGIG (reference sequence). In DNA form, the CDR3 reads TGTGCCTGGACCGGACAATCCGGGGAGCTGTTTTTT. The encoded protein is CAWTGQSGELFF.

In its sample, this clone was seen once. The chain combines TRBV7-9 with TRBJ1-2; 9 positions match TRBD1. The V and J ends lost 5 bases and 5 bases, in that order; junction bases with no gene match: 9. The length of the CDR3 is 15 residues. Germline CDR1 and CDR2: SEHNR and FQNEAQ (reference sequence). For the CDR3, the DNA is TGTGCCAGCAGCCCGAGGACAGGGGAGTGGTATGGCTACACCTTC. Protein sequence: CASSPRTGEWYGYTF.

This clone was seen just once. This chain uses TRBV2 with TRBJ2-7; TRBD2 aligns across 10 bases. The V segment lost 6 bases and the J segment 5 bases; nucleotides outside the gene matches: 7. CDR3 length equals 14 residues. Germline CDR1 SNHLY, CDR2 FYNNEI. CDR3 bases: TGTGCCAGCAGGAGAGGAGGACTAGCGGACGAGCAGTACTTC. It translates to CASRRGGLADEQYF.

The rearrangement uses TRBV4-3 and TRBJ1-1; D not resolved. The CDR3 has 11 amino acids. Germline CDR1 is LGHNA and CDR2 is YSLEER. V lost 0 bases and J lost 11, with 7 bases in between. Here the CDR3 reads CASSQDARAFF. For the CDR3, the DNA is TGCGCCAGCAGCCAAGACGCCAGGGCTTTCTTT.

V is TRBV4-2 and J is TRBJ2-1; D is perhaps TRBD2 (5 bases). Trimming took off 1 base at V and 0 bases at J, with 13 bases between the two ends. Germline V lookup: CDR1 LGHNA, CDR2 YNFKEQ. The CDR3 has 17 residues. The CDR3 protein is CASSQVAGRSSYNEQFF. CDR3 sequence (DNA): TGTGCCAGCAGCCAAGTTGCGGGTCGAAGCTCCTACAATGAGCAGTTCTTC.

The chain links TRBV6-6 to TRBJ1-1; TRBD1 agrees at 7 bases. V gave up 6 bases and J gave up 1 base; unmatched junction bases: 11. Germline V gene data show CDR1 as MNHNY and CDR2 as SVGAGI (reference sequence). The CDR3 spans 16 residues. The CDR3 reads CASRSNRGVGNTEAFF. The CDR3 nucleotides are TGTGCCAGCAGGTCGAACAGGGGTGTAGGGAACACTGAAGCTTTCTTT.

The rearrangement links TRBV6-5 to TRBJ2-7; D is possibly TRBD1 (6 bases). This CDR3 is built from 16 residues. V shed 4 bases and J shed 0 bases, with 16 bases lying between them. Germline V gene data show CDR1 as MNHEY and CDR2 as SVGAGI. The CDR3 DNA reads as TGTGCCAGCAGTTTCCTCTCACAGGGAAACTCCTACGAGCAGTACTTC. This translates into CASSFLSQGNSYEQYF.

This clone has just one count. The rearrangement links TRBV12-3 or TRBV12-4 to TRBJ1-1; a possible D gene is TRBD1 (5 bases). The V end lost 3 bases, the J end lost 5 bases, and 10 bases lay between the germline ends. The CDR3 consists of 13 residues. For the CDR3, the DNA is TGTGCCAGCAGTTTGTGGGGGGGGACTGAAGCTTTCTTT. It codes for CASSLWGGTEAFF.

The rearrangement joins TRBV12-3 or TRBV12-4 to TRBJ1-2; the D is unclear. V was cut by 2 bases and J by 3 bases, with 7 bases left in between. This CDR3 spans 13 amino acids. The CDR3 reads CASSLRQDYGYTF. CDR3 nucleotide sequence: TGTGCCAGCAGTTTACGACAAGACTATGGCTACACCTTC.

This chain connects TRBV14 to TRBJ2-1; D is undetermined. Trimming pared 0 bases from V and 11 bases from J, leaving 5 bases between. Germline lookup yields CDR1 SGHDN and CDR2 FVKESK. CDR3 length: 11 amino acids. The CDR3 DNA follows: TGTGCCAGCAGCCAAGAGAGAAAGCAGTTCTTC. Translated, it gives CASSQERKQFF.

The chain employs TRBV19 and TRBJ2-6; TRBD1 aligns across 10 bases. CDR3 size: 16 residues. The germline gives CDR1 LNHDA, CDR2 SQIVND (reference sequence). V trimming: 5 bases; J trimming: 8 bases; junction bases outside the gene matches: 9. The CDR3 bases are TGTGCCAGTAGTTCCCTCCCGGGACAGGGGACCAACGTCCTGACTTTC. It translates to CASSSLPGQGTNVLTF.